The clone carrying this T cell receptor (beta chain) was picked up many times. Its matching antigen is unknown. These data belong to a study of beta chain features in type 1 diabetes. Study conclusions and caveats: There was a moderate but significant shortening of TCRB CDR3s in all four CD4+ subsets of Type 1 diabetes patients.

In germline, CDR1 is GTSNPN, CDR2 SVGIG (reference sequence). The CDR3 spans 12 residues. Trimming cost V 3 bases and J 3 bases, with 6 bases left between them. Of the isolated RNA, all was reverse transcribed, and so the sequenced material was expressed TCRB transcripts. Sequencing used immunoSEQ multiplex PCR; TCRdb keeps in-frame clones, though not all of them. This table holds over 120,000 clones, roughly 10% found once. V usage is TRBV30 and J usage is TRBJ2-4, with no clear D. This sequence originates from a man between 18 and 29 years old in good health. Sequencing input: naive CD4+ T cells from blood. The CDR3 nucleotides are TGTGCCTGGAGGGGCGTCAAAAACATTCAGTACTTC. This codes for CAWRGVKNIQYF.